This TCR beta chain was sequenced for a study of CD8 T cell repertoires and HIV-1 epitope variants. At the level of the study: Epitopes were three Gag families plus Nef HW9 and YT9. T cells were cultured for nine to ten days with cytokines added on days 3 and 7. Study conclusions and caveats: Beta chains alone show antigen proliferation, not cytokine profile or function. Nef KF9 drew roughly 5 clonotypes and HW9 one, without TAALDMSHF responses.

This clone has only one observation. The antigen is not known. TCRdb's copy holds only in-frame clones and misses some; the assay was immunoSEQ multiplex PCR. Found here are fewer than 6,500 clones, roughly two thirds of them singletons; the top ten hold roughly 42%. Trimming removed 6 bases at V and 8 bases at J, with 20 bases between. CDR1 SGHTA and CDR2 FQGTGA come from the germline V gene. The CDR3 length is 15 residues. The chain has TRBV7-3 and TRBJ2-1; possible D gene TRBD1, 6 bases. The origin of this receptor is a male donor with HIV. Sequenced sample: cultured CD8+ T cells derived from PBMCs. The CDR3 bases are TGTGCCAGCAGTTCAGGGGATGGAGTAGGCTATGAGCAGTTCTTC. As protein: CASSSGDGVGYEQFF.